The rows below give T cell receptor beta chains drawn from one sample of a study of shared clonotypes between healthy human individuals. TCRdb's copy holds only in-frame clones and misses some; the assay was immunoSEQ multiplex PCR. Found here are approximately 2.4 million clones, roughly 95% of them singletons; the top ten hold more than 0.1%. Sequencing used naive CD4+ T cells sorted from blood. The receptors were sampled from a young man in good health. The CDR3 runs from the conserved cysteine through the conserved F or W. The order of the fields is CDR3 DNA, CDR3 protein, V gene, clone size, J gene, D gene. D genes are given only for firm matches. Not every row has a clone size; where given, it reads once, few, many or a size class.

CDR3nt: TGCGCCAGCAGCCTCCGAGGGGACCCAGAGACCCAGTACTTC
CDR3aa: CASSLRGDPETQYF
v_gene: TRBV5-1
abundance: few
j_gene: TRBJ2-5
d_gene: .

CDR3nt: TGTGCCAGCTTCCAATCTCAAGGACAAGAGACCCAGTACTTC
CDR3aa: CASFQSQGQETQYF
v_gene: TRBV18
abundance: once
j_gene: TRBJ2-5
d_gene: .

CDR3nt: TGCGCCAGCAGCCCCTCTTCTAATGAAAAACTGTTTTTT
CDR3aa: CASSPSSNEKLFF
v_gene: TRBV5-1
abundance: .
j_gene: TRBJ1-4
d_gene: .

CDR3nt: TGTGCCAGCAGGGGGACAGCCAAAGAGACCCAGTACTTC
CDR3aa: CASRGTAKETQYF
v_gene: TRBV11-2
abundance: .
j_gene: TRBJ2-5
d_gene: TRBD1

CDR3nt: TGTGCCAGCAGCTTGGATTCTAGCGGGAGTTACGAGCAGTACTTC
CDR3aa: CASSLDSSGSYEQYF
v_gene: TRBV7-2
abundance: .
j_gene: TRBJ2-7
d_gene: TRBD2

CDR3nt: TGTGCCAGCAGCAGCACTGGGGGAACCCACGAGCAGTACTTC
CDR3aa: CASSSTGGTHEQYF
v_gene: TRBV21-1
abundance: .
j_gene: TRBJ2-7
d_gene: .

CDR3nt: TGTGCCAGCAGTGCCCCAGCCAGGGGATACTACGAGCAGTACTTC
CDR3aa: CASSAPARGYYEQYF
v_gene: TRBV27
abundance: .
j_gene: TRBJ2-7
d_gene: .

CDR3nt: TGTGCCAGCAGCTTGGCCGACAGGACTTGGAGAGGCAATCAGCCCCAGCATTTT
CDR3aa: CASSLADRTWRGNQPQHF
v_gene: TRBV5-8
abundance: .
j_gene: TRBJ1-5
d_gene: .

CDR3nt: TGTGCCAGCAGCTTAGCAGGGGCAAGGGAGCAGTTCTTC
CDR3aa: CASSLAGAREQFF
v_gene: TRBV7-8
abundance: .
j_gene: TRBJ2-1
d_gene: .

CDR3nt: TGTGCCAGCAGTTTTTCCCTTTTTAGCCGCTCCTACGAGCAGTACTTC
CDR3aa: CASSFSLFSRSYEQYF
v_gene: TRBV28
abundance: .
j_gene: TRBJ2-7
d_gene: .

CDR3nt: TGTGCCAGCACCATAGTCAGGTCTGGGGCCAACGTCCTGACTTTC
CDR3aa: CASTIVRSGANVLTF
v_gene: TRBV6-4
abundance: .
j_gene: TRBJ2-6
d_gene: .

CDR3nt: TGCGCCAGCAGCAGGTCTAGCGGGAGCACGGCAGATACGCAGTATTTT
CDR3aa: CASSRSSGSTADTQYF
v_gene: TRBV5-1
abundance: .
j_gene: TRBJ2-3
d_gene: TRBD2

CDR3nt: TGTGCCACCAGCTCCGGGCTCAGCTCCTACAATGAGCAGTTCTTC
CDR3aa: CATSSGLSSYNEQFF
v_gene: TRBV15
abundance: .
j_gene: TRBJ2-1
d_gene: .

CDR3nt: TGCGCCAGCAGCGTTTTGCTAGCGGGAGAAGGGACCCAGTACTTC
CDR3aa: CASSVLLAGEGTQYF
v_gene: TRBV5-1
abundance: .
j_gene: TRBJ2-5
d_gene: TRBD2

CDR3nt: TGTGCCAGCAGCGGCCGGGGAAACAATGAGCAGTTCTTC
CDR3aa: CASSGRGNNEQFF
v_gene: TRBV9
abundance: .
j_gene: TRBJ2-1
d_gene: .

CDR3nt: TGCGCCAGCAGCCACGACAGGGGGCGCGGCGGGGAGCTGTTTTTT
CDR3aa: CASSHDRGRGGELFF
v_gene: TRBV5-1
abundance: .
j_gene: TRBJ2-2
d_gene: TRBD1

CDR3nt: TGTGCCAGCAGTGCCGGGCCAGGGTTCGGCACAGATACGCAGTATTTT
CDR3aa: CASSAGPGFGTDTQYF
v_gene: TRBV6-1
abundance: .
j_gene: TRBJ2-3
d_gene: .

CDR3nt: TGTGCCAGCAGCTTAAGTGCCAGCGGGGGGCCTCGGGCAGATACGCAGTATTTT
CDR3aa: CASSLSASGGPRADTQYF
v_gene: TRBV7-9
abundance: few
j_gene: TRBJ2-3
d_gene: TRBD2

CDR3nt: TGCGCCAGCAGTCCCGAAGCAGCGGGAGGGCTTTGGAATGAGCAGTTCTTC
CDR3aa: CASSPEAAGGLWNEQFF
v_gene: TRBV5-1
abundance: .
j_gene: TRBJ2-1
d_gene: TRBD2

CDR3nt: TGTGCCAGCGTGTGGGGGCTGAGCACAGATACGCAGTATTTT
CDR3aa: CASVWGLSTDTQYF
v_gene: TRBV11-2
abundance: .
j_gene: TRBJ2-3
d_gene: .

CDR3nt: TGTGCCAGCGGGACAGGGAAGGGCGAGCAGTACTTC
CDR3aa: CASGTGKGEQYF
v_gene: TRBV6-5
abundance: .
j_gene: TRBJ2-7
d_gene: TRBD1

CDR3nt: TGTGCCAGCAGTGAAGTGCTCCACCCTTCCTACGAGCAGTACTTC
CDR3aa: CASSEVLHPSYEQYF
v_gene: TRBV6-1
abundance: .
j_gene: TRBJ2-7
d_gene: .

CDR3nt: TGTGCCAGTAGTACAGGGCTCGCCGTCCAAGAGACCCAGTACTTC
CDR3aa: CASSTGLAVQETQYF
v_gene: TRBV19
abundance: .
j_gene: TRBJ2-5
d_gene: .

CDR3nt: TGTGCCTGGAGTGGGTCAACTCGGGTTCAGCCCCAGCATTTT
CDR3aa: CAWSGSTRVQPQHF
v_gene: TRBV30
abundance: few
j_gene: TRBJ1-5
d_gene: .

CDR3nt: TGTGCCACCAGCAGAGGGTACAGCACAGATACGCAGTATTTT
CDR3aa: CATSRGYSTDTQYF
v_gene: TRBV15
abundance: once
j_gene: TRBJ2-3
d_gene: .

CDR3nt: TGTGCCAGTAGTATAAGGCCTAGCGGGGGATCATACGAGCAGTACTTC
CDR3aa: CASSIRPSGGSYEQYF
v_gene: TRBV19
abundance: .
j_gene: TRBJ2-7
d_gene: TRBD2

CDR3nt: TGTGCCAGCAGCCAGGATTACGGTTCTATCCAAGAGACCCAGTACTTC
CDR3aa: CASSQDYGSIQETQYF
v_gene: TRBV14
abundance: .
j_gene: TRBJ2-5
d_gene: .

CDR3nt: TGTGCCAGCAGTGGGGACAGCACTGAAGCTTTCTTT
CDR3aa: CASSGDSTEAFF
v_gene: TRBV2
abundance: .
j_gene: TRBJ1-1
d_gene: TRBD1

CDR3nt: TGTGCCAGCAGTTACTCGAGTGAAACAGGCACCTTC
CDR3aa: CASSYSSETGTF
v_gene: TRBV6-6
abundance: .
j_gene: TRBJ1-2
d_gene: .

CDR3nt: TGTGCCAGCTCCCCCGGCCGGCCCTCTGGGGCCAACGTCCTGACTTTC
CDR3aa: CASSPGRPSGANVLTF
v_gene: TRBV2
abundance: .
j_gene: TRBJ2-6
d_gene: .

CDR3nt: TGTGCCAGCAGTGAATGGGGTTTTGAAGCTTTCTTT
CDR3aa: CASSEWGFEAFF
v_gene: TRBV25-1
abundance: .
j_gene: TRBJ1-1
d_gene: .

CDR3nt: TGTGCCAGCAACGGGTTCTCTGGAAACACCATATATTTT
CDR3aa: CASNGFSGNTIYF
v_gene: TRBV6-1
abundance: .
j_gene: TRBJ1-3
d_gene: .

CDR3nt: TGCGCCAGCAGCCACCGCGGGACAGGGGGCTCCTACGAGCAGTACTTC
CDR3aa: CASSHRGTGGSYEQYF
v_gene: TRBV4-1
abundance: .
j_gene: TRBJ2-7
d_gene: TRBD1

CDR3nt: TGCGCCAGCAGCCCTTCTACGGCGAGACTTTCCACAGATACGCAGTATTTT
CDR3aa: CASSPSTARLSTDTQYF
v_gene: TRBV5-1
abundance: few
j_gene: TRBJ2-3
d_gene: .

CDR3nt: TGCGCCAGCAGCTTGGAGGCAGGGAGGGCTCAGCCCCAGCATTTT
CDR3aa: CASSLEAGRAQPQHF
v_gene: TRBV5-1
abundance: .
j_gene: TRBJ1-5
d_gene: .

CDR3nt: TGTGCCAGCAGCCCTGACGGCCTCGAGCAGTACTTC
CDR3aa: CASSPDGLEQYF
v_gene: TRBV6-5
abundance: .
j_gene: TRBJ2-7
d_gene: .

CDR3nt: TGTGCCAGCAGCCAAACAGCCTTCGAGCAGTACTTC
CDR3aa: CASSQTAFEQYF
v_gene: TRBV9
abundance: .
j_gene: TRBJ2-7
d_gene: .

CDR3nt: TGTGCCAGCAGTTTAAGGCGGCCCGACGCGCAGTATTTT
CDR3aa: CASSLRRPDAQYF
v_gene: TRBV27
abundance: .
j_gene: TRBJ2-3
d_gene: .

CDR3nt: TGCGCCAGCAGCTTTTCAGGGGGCTCAGAGACCCAGTACTTC
CDR3aa: CASSFSGGSETQYF
v_gene: TRBV5-1
abundance: .
j_gene: TRBJ2-5
d_gene: TRBD1

CDR3nt: TGTGCCAGCAGCCTCGCGGGGATGGGTTCCTATAATTCACCCCTCCACTTT
CDR3aa: CASSLAGMGSYNSPLHF
v_gene: TRBV28
abundance: once
j_gene: TRBJ1-6
d_gene: .

CDR3nt: TGTGCCAGCAGCTTAGACGATCAGCCCCAGCATTTT
CDR3aa: CASSLDDQPQHF
v_gene: TRBV7-8
abundance: once
j_gene: TRBJ1-5
d_gene: .

CDR3nt: TGTGCCAGCAGGGCCGAGCCGGGACAGGGGCCTTCACCCCTCCACTTT
CDR3aa: CASRAEPGQGPSPLHF
v_gene: TRBV9
abundance: .
j_gene: TRBJ1-6
d_gene: TRBD1

CDR3nt: TGTGCCAGCAGTCTCGATAGCAATCAGCCCCAGCATTTT
CDR3aa: CASSLDSNQPQHF
v_gene: TRBV6-5
abundance: .
j_gene: TRBJ1-5
d_gene: .

CDR3nt: TGTGCCACCTATGGGACAGACCACTACGAGCAGTACTTC
CDR3aa: CATYGTDHYEQYF
v_gene: TRBV10-3
abundance: .
j_gene: TRBJ2-7
d_gene: TRBD1